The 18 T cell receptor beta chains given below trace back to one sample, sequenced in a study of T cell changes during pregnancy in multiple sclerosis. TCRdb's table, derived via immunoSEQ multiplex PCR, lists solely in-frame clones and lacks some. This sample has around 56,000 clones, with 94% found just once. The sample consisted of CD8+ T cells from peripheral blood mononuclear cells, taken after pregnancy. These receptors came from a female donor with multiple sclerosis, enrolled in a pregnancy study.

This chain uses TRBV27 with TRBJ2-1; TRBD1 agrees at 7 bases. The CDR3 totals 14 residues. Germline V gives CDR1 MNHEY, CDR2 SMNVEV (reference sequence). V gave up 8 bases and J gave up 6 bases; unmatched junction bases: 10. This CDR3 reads CASFTGAHGNEQFF. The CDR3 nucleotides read TGTGCCAGCTTTACAGGGGCACACGGCAATGAGCAGTTCTTC.

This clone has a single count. CDR3 DNA: TGTGCCAGTAGTATGGCGGCGAACACTGAAGCTTTCTTT. This translates into CASSMAANTEAFF. The rearrangement uses TRBV19 and TRBJ1-1; D is ambiguous. V lost 3 bases to trimming and J lost 1 base, with 6 bases between them. Germline V CDR1 and CDR2: LNHDA, SQIVND (reference sequence). The CDR3 spans 13 residues.

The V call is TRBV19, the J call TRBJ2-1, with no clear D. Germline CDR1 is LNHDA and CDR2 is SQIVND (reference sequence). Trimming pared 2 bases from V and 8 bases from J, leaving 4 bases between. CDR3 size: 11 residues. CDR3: CASSIFDEQFF. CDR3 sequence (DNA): TGTGCCAGTAGTATATTCGATGAGCAGTTCTTC.

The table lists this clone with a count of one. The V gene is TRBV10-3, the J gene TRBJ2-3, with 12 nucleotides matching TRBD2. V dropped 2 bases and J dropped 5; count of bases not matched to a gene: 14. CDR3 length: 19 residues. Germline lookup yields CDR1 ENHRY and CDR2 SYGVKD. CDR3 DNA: TGTGCCATCAGTGAGGGGGGCCCAAGACTAGCGGGAGCCCTAGATACGCAGTATTTT. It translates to CAISEGGPRLAGALDTQYF.

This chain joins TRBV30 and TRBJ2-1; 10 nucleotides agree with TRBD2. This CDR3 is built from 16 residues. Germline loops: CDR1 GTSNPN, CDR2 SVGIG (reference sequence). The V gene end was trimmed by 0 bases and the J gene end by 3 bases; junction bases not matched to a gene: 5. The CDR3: CAWSVPWTSGYNEQFF. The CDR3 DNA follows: TGTGCCTGGAGTGTACCGTGGACTAGCGGCTACAATGAGCAGTTCTTC. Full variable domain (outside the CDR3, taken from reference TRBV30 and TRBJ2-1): SQTIHQWPATLVQPVGSPLSLECTVEGTSNPNLYWYRQAAGRGLQLLFYSVGIGQISSEVPQNLSASRPQDRQFILSSKKLLLSDSGFYLCAWSVPWTSGYNEQFFGPGTRLTVL.

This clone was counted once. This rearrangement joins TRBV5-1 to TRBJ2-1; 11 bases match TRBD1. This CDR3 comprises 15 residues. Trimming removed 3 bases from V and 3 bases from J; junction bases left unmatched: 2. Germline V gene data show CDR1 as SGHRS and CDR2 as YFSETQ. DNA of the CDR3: TGCGCCAGCAGCTCGGGGACAGGGGGCTACAATGAGCAGTTCTTC. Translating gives CASSSGTGGYNEQFF.

The CDR3, as DNA: TGCGCCAGCAGCCACGCCCCCCTGGACACGATCCTCAATCAGCCCCAGCATTTT. This translates into CASSHAPLDTILNQPQHF. The chain joins TRBV4-1 to TRBJ1-5; possible D gene TRBD1, 5 bases. Trimming removed 3 bases at V and 3 bases at J, with 21 bases between. Germline V lookup: CDR1 MGHRA, CDR2 YSYEKL. This CDR3 spans 18 amino acids.

CDR3 in DNA: TGTGCCAGCAGCCAAGACGAGGAGACCCAGTACTTC. Translation: CASSQDEETQYF. The chain carries TRBV4-2 and TRBJ2-5; D call uncertain. Germline V gene sequence: CDR1 LGHNA, CDR2 YNFKEQ. The length of the CDR3 is 12 residues. The germline V and J ends were trimmed by 0 bases and 5 bases, with 4 bases remaining between them.

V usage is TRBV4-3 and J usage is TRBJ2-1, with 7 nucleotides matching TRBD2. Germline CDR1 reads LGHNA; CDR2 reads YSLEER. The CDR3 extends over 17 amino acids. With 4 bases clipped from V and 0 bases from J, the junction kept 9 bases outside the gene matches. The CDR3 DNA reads TGCGCCAGCAGCCCCTATCTAGCGGACCGCTCCTACAATGAGCAGTTCTTC. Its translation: CASSPYLADRSYNEQFF.

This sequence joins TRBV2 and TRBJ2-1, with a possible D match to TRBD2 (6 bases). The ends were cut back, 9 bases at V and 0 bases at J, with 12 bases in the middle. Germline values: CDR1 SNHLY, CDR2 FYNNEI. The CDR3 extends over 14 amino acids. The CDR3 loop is CASRETGSYNEQFF. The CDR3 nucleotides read TGTGCCAGTCGGGAGACGGGCTCCTACAATGAGCAGTTCTTC.

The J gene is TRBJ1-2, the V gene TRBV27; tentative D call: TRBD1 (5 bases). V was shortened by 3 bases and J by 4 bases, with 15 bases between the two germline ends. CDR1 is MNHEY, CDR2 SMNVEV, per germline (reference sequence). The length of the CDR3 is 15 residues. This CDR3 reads CASSLTSAGSYGYTF. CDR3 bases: TGTGCCAGCAGTTTGACCTCGGCAGGGTCCTATGGCTACACCTTC.

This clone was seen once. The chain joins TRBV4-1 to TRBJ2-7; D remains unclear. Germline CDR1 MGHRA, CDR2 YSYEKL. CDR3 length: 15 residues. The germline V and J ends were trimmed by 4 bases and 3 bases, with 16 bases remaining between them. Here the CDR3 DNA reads TGCGCCAGCAGCCTCACTCGCGAGGTACTCTACGAGCAGTACTTC. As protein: CASSLTREVLYEQYF.

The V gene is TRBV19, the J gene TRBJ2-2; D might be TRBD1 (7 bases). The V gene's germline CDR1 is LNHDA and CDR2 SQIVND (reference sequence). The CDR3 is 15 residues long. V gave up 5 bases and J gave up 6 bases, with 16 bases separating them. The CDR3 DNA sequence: TGTGCCAGTAGTTTCAGGGGGGCTGGAGCCGGGGAGCTGTTTTTT. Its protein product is CASSFRGAGAGELFF. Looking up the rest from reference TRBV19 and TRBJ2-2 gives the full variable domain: DGGITQSPKYLFRKEGQNVTLSCEQNLNHDAMYWYRQDPGQGLRLIYYSQIVNDFQKGDIAEGYSVSREKKESFPLTVTSAQKNPTAFYLCASSFRGAGAGELFFGEGSRLTVL.

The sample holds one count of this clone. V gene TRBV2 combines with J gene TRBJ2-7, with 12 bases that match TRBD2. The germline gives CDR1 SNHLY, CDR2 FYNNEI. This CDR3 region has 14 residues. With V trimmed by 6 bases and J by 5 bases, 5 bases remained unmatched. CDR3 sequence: CASSGLAGRNEQYF. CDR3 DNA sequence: TGTGCCAGCAGCGGACTAGCGGGAAGGAACGAGCAGTACTTC. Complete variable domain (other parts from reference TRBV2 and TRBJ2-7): EPEVTQTPSHQVTQMGQEVILRCVPISNHLYFYWYRQILGQKVEFLVSFYNNEISEKSEIFDDQFSVERPDGSNFTLKIRSTKLEDSAMYFCASSGLAGRNEQYFGPGTRLTVT.

This CDR3 is CASRGHSYEQYF. CDR3 nucleotides: TGTGCCAGCAGGGGGCACTCCTACGAGCAGTACTTC. The rearrangement links TRBV6-1 to TRBJ2-7; maybe TRBD1 (5 bases). There are 12 residues in the CDR3. Germline V gives CDR1 MNHNS, CDR2 SASEGT. The germline V and J ends were trimmed by 6 bases and 0 bases, with 6 bases remaining between them.

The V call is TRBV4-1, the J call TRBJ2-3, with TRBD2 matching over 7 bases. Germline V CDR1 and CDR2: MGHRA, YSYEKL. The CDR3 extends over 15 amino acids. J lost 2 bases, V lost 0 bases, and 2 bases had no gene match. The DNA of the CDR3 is TGCGCCAGCAGCCAAGAAGAGCGGGACACAGATACGCAGTATTTT. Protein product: CASSQEERDTDTQYF.

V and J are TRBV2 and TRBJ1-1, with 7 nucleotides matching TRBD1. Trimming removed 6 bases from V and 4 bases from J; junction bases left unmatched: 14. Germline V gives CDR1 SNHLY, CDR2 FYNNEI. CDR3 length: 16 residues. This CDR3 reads CASSLRQGLSVTEAFF. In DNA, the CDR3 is TGTGCCAGCAGCCTCAGACAGGGCTTGAGTGTCACTGAAGCTTTCTTT.

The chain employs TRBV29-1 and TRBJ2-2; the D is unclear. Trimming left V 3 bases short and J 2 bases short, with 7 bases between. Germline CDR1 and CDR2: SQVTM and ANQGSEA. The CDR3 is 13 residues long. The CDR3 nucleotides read TGCAGCGTTGAGATAGCCAACACCGGGGAGCTGTTTTTT. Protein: CSVEIANTGELFF.